This is a list of T cell receptor beta chains from one sample in a study of T cell repertoires in cytomegalovirus infection. Their antigens remain unidentified. One entry per CDR3 protein results from TCRdb running MiXCR on the reads. Of a few hundred thousand distinct CDR3 sequences listed, almost 30% are singletons. This material consisted of cultured PBMCs, taken from culture after CMV antigen stimulation. The receptors originated from a human donor in good health (CMV status not recorded). Some clones in this sample may be carry-over from other donors' samples. The CDR3 runs from the conserved cysteine through the conserved F or W. The order of the fields is CDR3 length, D gene, J gene, clone size, V gene, CDR3 DNA, CDR3 protein. The D gene is left open where the match is weak. Only part of the rows carry a size: once, few, many, or a class if the clone is expanded.

14	NA	TRBJ1-1	NA	TRBV4-2	TGTGCCAGCAGCCAAGTCACAGTGAACACTGAAGCTTTCTTT	CASSQVTVNTEAFF
15	NA	TRBJ2-7	many	TRBV6-1	TGTGCCAGCAGATCCCGGGACTCGAGCCCCTACGAGCAGTACTTC	CASRSRDSSPYEQYF
16	NA	TRBJ2-4	NA	TRBV14	TGTGCCAGCAGCCAGATGTGGGAGGAAGCCAAAAACATTCAGTACTTC	CASSQMWEEAKNIQYF
18	TRBD1	TRBJ2-7	few	TRBV7-8	TGTGCCAGCAGCCGCAAGAGAGGGGTGACAGGGGTTAGGGGCGAGCAGTACTTC	CASSRKRGVTGVRGEQYF
14	TRBD1	TRBJ2-1	NA	TRBV7-7	TGTGCCAGCAGCACAGGGGCCAGGCAAGCTGAGCAGTTCTTC	CASSTGARQAEQFF
14	NA	TRBJ2-3	few	TRBV6-1	TGTGCCAGCAGTGAAGGGGGCGGCACAGATACGCAGTATTTT	CASSEGGGTDTQYF
12	NA	TRBJ2-5	NA	TRBV20-1	TGCAGTGCGGTGGGGGGTAAAGAGACCCAGTACTTC	CSAVGGKETQYF
15	NA	TRBJ2-7	NA	TRBV7-4	TGTGCCAGCAGCCCCAAGGCATGGGAAAGGACCGAGCAGTACTTC	CASSPKAWERTEQYF
12	NA	TRBJ1-2	NA	TRBV20-1	TGCAGTGCTAGAGAAATGCCGCAGGGCTACACCTTC	CSAREMPQGYTF
15	NA	TRBJ1-3	NA	TRBV19	TGTGCCACAACGTATTCGGTGATGGGTGGAAACACCATATATTTT	CATTYSVMGGNTIYF
15	NA	TRBJ1-1	few	TRBV6-5	TGTGCCAGCAGCCGAGGGACGGAGGCGAACACTGAAGCTTTCTTT	CASSRGTEANTEAFF
14	NA	TRBJ2-1	many	TRBV7-2	TGTGCCAGCAGCTTAGGACCCTCTTCCTATGAGCAGTTCTTC	CASSLGPSSYEQFF
16	TRBD2	TRBJ2-5	few	TRBV28	TGTGCCAGCAATCCATCAGCGGGAGGGGGCGTAGAGACCCAGTACTTC	CASNPSAGGGVETQYF
14	NA	TRBJ1-6	NA	TRBV6-1	TGTGCCAGCAAGAGGGGGTCAGATAATTCACCCCTCCACTTT	CASKRGSDNSPLHF
16	NA	TRBJ1-6	few	TRBV12-3/TRBV12-4	TGTGCCAGCAGCCTCAGGTTTCTCGGGGGTAATTCACCCCTCCACTTT	CASSLRFLGGNSPLHF
15	NA	TRBJ1-1	NA	TRBV5-4	TGTGCCAGCAGCTACGATCCGGGCACCTACACTGAAGCTTTCTTT	CASSYDPGTYTEAFF
17	NA	TRBJ2-1	many	TRBV19	TGTGCCAGTAGTCCCACGCCGGGGCCTAGCTCCTACAATGAGCAGTTCTTC	CASSPTPGPSSYNEQFF
14	NA	TRBJ2-7	many	TRBV7-9	TGTGCCAGCAGCCCGTCTGAGTATTTGGCCGAGCAGTACTTC	CASSPSEYLAEQYF
16	NA	TRBJ2-5	few	TRBV11-2	TGTGCCAGCAGCTCTCACAGGACAGTCTTACAAGAGACCCAGTACTTC	CASSSHRTVLQETQYF
14	NA	TRBJ1-4	NA	TRBV7-9	TGTGCCAGCAGCCTGGACACCCTGAGGGAAAAACTGTTTTTT	CASSLDTLREKLFF
13	NA	TRBJ2-2	NA	TRBV19	TGTGCCAGTAGTATAGATCTGGTCGGGGAGCTGTTTTTT	CASSIDLVGELFF
14	NA	TRBJ1-5	NA	TRBV6-5	TGTGCCAGCAGGTCGGCGTATAGCAATCAGCCCCAGCATTTT	CASRSAYSNQPQHF
13	NA	TRBJ1-1	many	TRBV7-2	TGTGCCAGCAGCTTAGGCTGGGTCTCTGAAGCTTTCTTT	CASSLGWVSEAFF
15	TRBD1	TRBJ1-5	NA	TRBV10-3	TGTGCCATCAGTGCCCGGGACAGGGGTAATCAGCCCCAGCATTTT	CAISARDRGNQPQHF
14	TRBD2	TRBJ2-1	few	TRBV4-2	TGTGCCAGCAGTATTAGCGGGGGTGAGAATGAGCAGTTCTTC	CASSISGGENEQFF
16	TRBD2	TRBJ2-1	NA	TRBV19	TGTGCCAGTAGTATAGATAATAGCGGGAGCTACAATGAGCAGTTCTTC	CASSIDNSGSYNEQFF
14	NA	TRBJ1-1	many	TRBV3-1	TGTGCCAGCAGCCAAGTGTCCGGGAGGGCTGAAGCTTTCTTT	CASSQVSGRAEAFF
16	NA	TRBJ2-3	NA	TRBV6-1	TGTGCCAGCAGTGAACGGCTCCTGGAGGGGACAGATACGCAGTATTTT	CASSERLLEGTDTQYF
14	NA	TRBJ1-1	NA	TRBV12-3/TRBV12-4	TGTGCCAGCAGTTTTATGGGGAGGAACACTGAAGCTTTCTTT	CASSFMGRNTEAFF
15	TRBD2	TRBJ2-1	NA	TRBV6-1	TGTGCCAGCGGGGGACTAGCGGGAGCGTACAATGAGCAGTTCTTC	CASGGLAGAYNEQFF
12	NA	TRBJ2-3	NA	TRBV28	TGTGCCAGCGAAGGACGGGCTCATACGCAGTATTTT	CASEGRAHTQYF
17	NA	TRBJ2-3	few	TRBV6-1	TGTGCCAGCAGTGAATTTGGGCCTGGGAGGCCTACAGATACGCAGTATTTT	CASSEFGPGRPTDTQYF
15	TRBD2	TRBJ2-7	NA	TRBV6-5	TGTGCCAGCAGTTACTCGGGGTATTGGGGGGGAGAGCAGTACTTC	CASSYSGYWGGEQYF
12	NA	TRBJ1-6	NA	TRBV7-8	TGTGCCAGCAGCTTAGTTTTTTCACCCCTCCACTTT	CASSLVFSPLHF
17	NA	TRBJ2-2	NA	TRBV5-1	TGCGCCAGCAGCTTGGCCTCGAGTCCGGTGAACACCGGGGAGCTGTTTTTT	CASSLASSPVNTGELFF
14	NA	TRBJ2-5	NA	TRBV27	TGTGCCTGCAGTTTGTCAGGACCGCAAGAGACCCAGTACTTC	CACSLSGPQETQYF
16	TRBD2	TRBJ2-3	NA	TRBV24-1	TGTGCCACCAGTGACCCCGTGGGGGGGAACACAGATACGCAGTATTTT	CATSDPVGGNTDTQYF
15	NA	TRBJ2-5	once	TRBV6-5	TGTGCCAGCAGTTACACCCAGGGGTCCCAAGAGACCCAGTACTTC	CASSYTQGSQETQYF
16	NA	TRBJ2-7	few	TRBV6-4	TGTGCCAGCAGTGCCCTACTTAACGGCGGCTCCTACGAGCAGTACTTC	CASSALLNGGSYEQYF
14	NA	TRBJ2-7	few	TRBV7-6	TGTGCCAGCAGCTTAGAGGGCGGATCCTACGAGCAGTACTTC	CASSLEGGSYEQYF
11	NA	TRBJ2-2	NA	TRBV19	TGTGCCAGTAGGATTCCGGGGGAGCTGTTTTTT	CASRIPGELFF